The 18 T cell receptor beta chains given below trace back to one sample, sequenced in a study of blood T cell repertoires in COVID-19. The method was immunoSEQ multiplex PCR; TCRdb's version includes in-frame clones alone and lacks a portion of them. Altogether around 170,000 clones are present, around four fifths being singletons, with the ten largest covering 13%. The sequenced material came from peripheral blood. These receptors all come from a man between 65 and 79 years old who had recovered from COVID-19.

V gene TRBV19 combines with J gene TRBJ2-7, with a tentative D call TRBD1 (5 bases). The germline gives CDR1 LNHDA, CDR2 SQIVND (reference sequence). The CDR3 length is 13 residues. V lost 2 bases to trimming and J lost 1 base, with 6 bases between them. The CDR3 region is CASSIQGSYEQYF. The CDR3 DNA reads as TGTGCCAGTAGTATACAGGGATCCTACGAGCAGTACTTC.

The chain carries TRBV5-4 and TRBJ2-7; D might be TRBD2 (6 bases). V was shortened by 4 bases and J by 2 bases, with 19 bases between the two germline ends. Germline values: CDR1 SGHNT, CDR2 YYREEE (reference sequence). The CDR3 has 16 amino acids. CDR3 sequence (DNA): TGTGCCAGCAGCCCCGATAGCGGCCCAGGCCCCTACGAGCAGTACTTC. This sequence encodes CASSPDSGPGPYEQYF.

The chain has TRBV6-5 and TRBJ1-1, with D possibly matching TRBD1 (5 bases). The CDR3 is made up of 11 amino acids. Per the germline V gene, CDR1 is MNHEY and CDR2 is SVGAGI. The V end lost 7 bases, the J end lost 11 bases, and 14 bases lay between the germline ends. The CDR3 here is CASTVRDSAFF. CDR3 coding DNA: TGTGCCAGCACCGTCAGGGATTCGGCTTTCTTT.

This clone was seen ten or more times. The DNA for the CDR3 is TGTGCCAGCTCACCAAGGCTAGCGGGAGGGGACACCGGGGAGCTGTTTTTT. Translated: CASSPRLAGGDTGELFF. This chain links TRBV18 with TRBJ2-2; 12 positions agree with TRBD2. The CDR3 has 17 amino acids. CDR1 and CDR2 (germline): KGHSH, LQKENI. Trimming took 2 bases from V and 3 from J; bases not matched to a gene: 4.

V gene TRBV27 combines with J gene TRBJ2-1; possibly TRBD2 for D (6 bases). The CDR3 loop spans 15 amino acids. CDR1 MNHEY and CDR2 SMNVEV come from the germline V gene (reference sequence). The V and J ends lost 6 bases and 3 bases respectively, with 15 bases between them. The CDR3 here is CASSPPGGNYNEQFF. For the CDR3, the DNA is TGTGCCAGCAGCCCCCCTGGCGGGAACTACAATGAGCAGTTCTTC.

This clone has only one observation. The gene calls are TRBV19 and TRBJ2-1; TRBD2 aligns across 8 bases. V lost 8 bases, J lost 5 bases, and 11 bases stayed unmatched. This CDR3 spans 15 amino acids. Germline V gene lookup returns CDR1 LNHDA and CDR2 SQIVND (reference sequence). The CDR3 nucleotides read TGTGCCAGTCAGACAGCGGGAGAACAGAACAATGAGCAGTTCTTC. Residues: CASQTAGEQNNEQFF.

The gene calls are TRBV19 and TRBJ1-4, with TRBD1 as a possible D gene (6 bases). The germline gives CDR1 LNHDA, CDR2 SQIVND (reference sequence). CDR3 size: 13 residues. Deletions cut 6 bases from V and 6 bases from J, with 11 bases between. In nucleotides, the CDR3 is TGTGCCAGTAGAATGACAGGTTATGAAAAACTGTTTTTT. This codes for CASRMTGYEKLFF.

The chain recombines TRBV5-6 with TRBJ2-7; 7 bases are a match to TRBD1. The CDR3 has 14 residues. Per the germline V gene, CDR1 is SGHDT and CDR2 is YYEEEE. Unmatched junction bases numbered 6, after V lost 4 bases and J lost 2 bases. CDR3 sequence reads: CASSPGQETYEQYF. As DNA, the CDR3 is TGTGCCAGCAGCCCTGGACAGGAAACCTACGAGCAGTACTTC.

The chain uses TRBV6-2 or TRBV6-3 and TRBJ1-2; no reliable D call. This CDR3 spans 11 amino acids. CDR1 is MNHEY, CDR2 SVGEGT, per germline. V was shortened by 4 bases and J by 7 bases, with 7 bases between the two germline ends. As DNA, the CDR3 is TGTGCCAGCAGTTTGGGGAGTGGCTACACCTTC. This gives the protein CASSLGSGYTF.

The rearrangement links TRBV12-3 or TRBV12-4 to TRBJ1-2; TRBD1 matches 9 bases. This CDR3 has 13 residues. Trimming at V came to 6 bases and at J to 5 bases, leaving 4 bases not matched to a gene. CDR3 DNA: TGTGCCAGCAGCCGTGGGACAGGGTATGGCTACACCTTC. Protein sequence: CASSRGTGYGYTF.

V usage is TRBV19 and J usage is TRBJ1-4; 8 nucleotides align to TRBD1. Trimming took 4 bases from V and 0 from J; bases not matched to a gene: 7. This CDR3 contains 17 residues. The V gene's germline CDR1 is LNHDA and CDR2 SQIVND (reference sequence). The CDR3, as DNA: TGTGCCAGTAGTAGGGGCCGACAGGGGACAACTAATGAAAAACTGTTTTTT. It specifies CASSRGRQGTTNEKLFF.

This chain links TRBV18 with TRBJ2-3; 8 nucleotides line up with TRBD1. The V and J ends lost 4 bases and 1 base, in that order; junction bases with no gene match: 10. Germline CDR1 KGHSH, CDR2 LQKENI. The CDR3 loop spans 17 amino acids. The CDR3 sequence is CASSQLMTGAGTDTQYF. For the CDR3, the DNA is TGTGCCAGCTCACAGCTTATGACAGGGGCGGGCACAGATACGCAGTATTTT.

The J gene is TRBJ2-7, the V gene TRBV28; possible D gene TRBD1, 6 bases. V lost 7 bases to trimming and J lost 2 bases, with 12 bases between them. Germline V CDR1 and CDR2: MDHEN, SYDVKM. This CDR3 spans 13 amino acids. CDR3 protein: CASNRGQTYEQYF. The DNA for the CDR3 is TGTGCCAGCAACCGAGGACAGACCTACGAGCAGTACTTC.

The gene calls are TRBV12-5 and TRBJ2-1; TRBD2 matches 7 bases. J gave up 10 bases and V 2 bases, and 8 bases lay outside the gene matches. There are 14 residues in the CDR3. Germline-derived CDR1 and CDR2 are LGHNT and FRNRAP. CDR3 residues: CASGLPGGPYEQFF. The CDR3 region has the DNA TGTGCTAGTGGTTTGCCGGGAGGCCCTTACGAGCAGTTCTTC.

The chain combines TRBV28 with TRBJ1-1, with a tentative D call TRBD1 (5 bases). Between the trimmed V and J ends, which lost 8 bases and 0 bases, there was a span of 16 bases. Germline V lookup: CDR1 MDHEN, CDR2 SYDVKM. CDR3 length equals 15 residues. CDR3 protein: CASYRARGLNTEAFF. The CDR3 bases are TGTGCCAGCTACCGCGCGCGGGGCTTGAACACTGAAGCTTTCTTT.

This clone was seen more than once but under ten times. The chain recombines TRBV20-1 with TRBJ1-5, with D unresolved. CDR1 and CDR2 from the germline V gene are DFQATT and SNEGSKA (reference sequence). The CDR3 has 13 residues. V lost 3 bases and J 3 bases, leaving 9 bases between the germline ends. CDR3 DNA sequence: TGCAGTGCTAGTTGGCGGCCCAATCAGCCCCAGCATTTT. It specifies CSASWRPNQPQHF.

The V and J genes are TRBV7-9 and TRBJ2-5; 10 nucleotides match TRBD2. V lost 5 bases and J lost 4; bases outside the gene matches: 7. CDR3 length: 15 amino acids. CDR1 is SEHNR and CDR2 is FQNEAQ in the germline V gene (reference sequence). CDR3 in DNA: TGTGCCAGCAGCATCGGGACTAGCGTCTCAGAGACCCAGTACTTC. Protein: CASSIGTSVSETQYF. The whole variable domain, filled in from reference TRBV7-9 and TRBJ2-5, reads DTGVSQNPRHKITKRGQNVTFRCDPISEHNRLYWYRQTLGQGPEFLTYFQNEAQLEKSRLLSDRFSAERPKGSFSTLEIQRTEQGDSAMYLCASSIGTSVSETQYFGPGTRLLVL.

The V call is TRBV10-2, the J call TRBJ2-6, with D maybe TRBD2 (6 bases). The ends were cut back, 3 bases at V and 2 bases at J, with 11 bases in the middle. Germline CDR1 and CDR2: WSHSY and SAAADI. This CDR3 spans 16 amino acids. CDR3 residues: CASSDLGEAGANVLTF. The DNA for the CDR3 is TGCGCCAGCAGTGATCTGGGGGAGGCTGGGGCCAACGTCCTGACTTTC.